This record concerns one TCR beta chain sequence. The antigen remains unidentified. The data derive from a study of T cell responses to AZD1222 COVID-19 vaccine. Study-wide results and caveats: Vaccine-associated CD4 TCRs ranged over spike, dominating at 160-218 and 743-854. White British ancestry dominated among donors, who included more females, and clonal diversity was possibly underestimated. Of the AZD1222 recipients, only five to seven were seropositive at baseline.

Libraries were prepared by immunoSEQ multiplex PCR; TCRdb keeps only in-frame clonotypes and omits some of them. The sample contains roughly 150,000 clones, approximately 91% of which appear only once. The TCR originated in an adult who received the AZD1222 COVID-19 vaccine. The material sequenced was peripheral blood, taken 28 days after the second AZD1222 dose.

CDR3 sequence reads: CASSSLGPAGTDTQYF. In nucleotides, the CDR3 is TGCGCCAGCAGCTCGCTGGGACCGGCGGGCACAGATACGCAGTATTTT. J is TRBJ2-3 and V is TRBV5-1; either TRBD1 or TRBD2 may fit D (5 bases each). CDR1 and CDR2 from the germline V gene are SGHRS and YFSETQ. The V end lost 3 bases, the J end lost 1 base, and 15 bases lay between the germline ends. CDR3 length: 16 amino acids.